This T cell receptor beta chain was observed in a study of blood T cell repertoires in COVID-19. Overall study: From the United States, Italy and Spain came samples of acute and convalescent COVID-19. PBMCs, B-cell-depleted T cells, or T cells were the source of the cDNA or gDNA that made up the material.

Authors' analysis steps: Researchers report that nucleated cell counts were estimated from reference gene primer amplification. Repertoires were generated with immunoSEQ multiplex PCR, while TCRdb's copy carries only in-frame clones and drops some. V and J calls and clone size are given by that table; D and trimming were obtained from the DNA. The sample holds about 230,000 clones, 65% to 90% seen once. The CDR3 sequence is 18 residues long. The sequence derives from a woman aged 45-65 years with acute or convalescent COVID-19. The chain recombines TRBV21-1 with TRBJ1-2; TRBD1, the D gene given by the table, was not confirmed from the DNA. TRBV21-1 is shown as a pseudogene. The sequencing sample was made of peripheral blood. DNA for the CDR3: TGTGCCAGCAGCAAAGAGAGCGGACAGGGGGCTGGTAACTATGGCTACACCTTC. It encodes CASSKESGQGAGNYGYTF.